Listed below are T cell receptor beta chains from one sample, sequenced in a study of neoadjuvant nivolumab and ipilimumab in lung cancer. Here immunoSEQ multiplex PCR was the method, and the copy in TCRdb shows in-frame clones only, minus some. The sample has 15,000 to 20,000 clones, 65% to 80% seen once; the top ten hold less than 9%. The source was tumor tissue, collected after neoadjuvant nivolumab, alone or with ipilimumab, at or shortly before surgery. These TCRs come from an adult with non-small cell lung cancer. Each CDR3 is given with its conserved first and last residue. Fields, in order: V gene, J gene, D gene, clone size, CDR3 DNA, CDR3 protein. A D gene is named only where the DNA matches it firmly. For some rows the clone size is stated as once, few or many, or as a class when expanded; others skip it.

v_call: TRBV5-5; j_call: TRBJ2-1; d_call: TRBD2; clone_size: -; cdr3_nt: TGTGCCAGCAGCTTCATGACTAGCGGGAGTAAAGAGCAGTTCTTC; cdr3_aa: CASSFMTSGSKEQFF
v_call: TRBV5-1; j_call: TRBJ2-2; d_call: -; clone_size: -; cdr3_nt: TGCGCCAGCAGCCCCGCCAGGGTCGCCGGGGAGCTGTTTTTT; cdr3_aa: CASSPARVAGELFF
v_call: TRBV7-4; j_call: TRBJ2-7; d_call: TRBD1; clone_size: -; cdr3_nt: TGTGCCAGCAGCTTAGTCAGGGACAGGGGGCCCGAGCAGTACTTC; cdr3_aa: CASSLVRDRGPEQYF
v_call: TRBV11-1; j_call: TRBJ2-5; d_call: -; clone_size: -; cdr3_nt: TGTGCCAGCAGCCCCAGGGGACCGGTCGGGGAGACCCAGTACTTC; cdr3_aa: CASSPRGPVGETQYF
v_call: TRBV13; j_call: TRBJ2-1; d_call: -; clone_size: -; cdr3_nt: TGTGCCAGCAGCTTAGCCCCGGAAAGAAACAATGAGCAGTTCTTC; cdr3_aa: CASSLAPERNNEQFF
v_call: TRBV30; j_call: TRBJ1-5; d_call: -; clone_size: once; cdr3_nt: TGTGCCTGGAGCCCGGGGTTGGAGAATCAGCCCCAGCATTTT; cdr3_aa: CAWSPGLENQPQHF
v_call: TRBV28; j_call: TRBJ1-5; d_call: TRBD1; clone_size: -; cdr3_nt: TGTGCCAGCAGTTTTGTGGGCGGACAGGGTTATCAGCCCCAGCATTTT; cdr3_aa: CASSFVGGQGYQPQHF
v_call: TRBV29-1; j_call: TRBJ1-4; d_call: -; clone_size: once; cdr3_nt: TGCAGCTCCCGGAAGTGGCGGGGGTCCTCAACTAATGAAAAACTGTTTTTT; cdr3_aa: CSSRKWRGSSTNEKLFF
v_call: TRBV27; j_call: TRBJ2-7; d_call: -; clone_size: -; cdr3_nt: TGTGCCAGCAGTTCTCGCGGGGATATCTACGAGCAGTACTTC; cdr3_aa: CASSSRGDIYEQYF
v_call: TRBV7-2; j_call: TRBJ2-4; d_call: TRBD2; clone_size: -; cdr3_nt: TGTGCCAGCAGCGAAGGACTAGCGGGAGCCAAAAACATTCAGTACTTC; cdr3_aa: CASSEGLAGAKNIQYF
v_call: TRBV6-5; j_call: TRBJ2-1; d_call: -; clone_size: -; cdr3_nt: TGTGCCAGCAGTTCCCCACAGGGCCCGGATGAGCAGTTCTTC; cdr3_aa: CASSSPQGPDEQFF
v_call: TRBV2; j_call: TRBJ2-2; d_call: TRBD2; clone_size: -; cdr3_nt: TGTGCCAGCAGTGTCGAAGCGGGAGGGAACACCGGGGAGCTGTTTTTT; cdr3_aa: CASSVEAGGNTGELFF
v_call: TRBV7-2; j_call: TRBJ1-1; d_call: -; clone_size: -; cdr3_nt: TGTGCCAGCAGCCCCTACACTGAAGCTTTCTTT; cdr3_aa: CASSPYTEAFF
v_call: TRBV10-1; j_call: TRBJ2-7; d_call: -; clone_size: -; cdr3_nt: TGCGCCAGCAGCGGGACCGGGGTGCCTTTCATCTACGAGCAGTACTTC; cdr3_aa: CASSGTGVPFIYEQYF
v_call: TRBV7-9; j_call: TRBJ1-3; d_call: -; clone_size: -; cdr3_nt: TGTGCCAGCAGTATTGGATTCTCTGGAAACACCATATATTTT; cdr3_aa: CASSIGFSGNTIYF
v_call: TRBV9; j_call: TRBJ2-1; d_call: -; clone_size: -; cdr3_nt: TGTGCCAGCAGCCTTGGACGGATCCTCGGTGAGCAGTTCTTC; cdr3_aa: CASSLGRILGEQFF
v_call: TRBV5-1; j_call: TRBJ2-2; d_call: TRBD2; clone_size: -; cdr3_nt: TGCGCCAGCAGCGCGGTCTCGGGAGGAATTGCCGGGGAGCTGTTTTTT; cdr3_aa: CASSAVSGGIAGELFF
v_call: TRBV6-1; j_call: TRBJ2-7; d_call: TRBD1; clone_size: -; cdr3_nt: TGTGCCAGCAGTGAGTCTGTCGGGACAGGGGCCGGGGAGCAGTACTTC; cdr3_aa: CASSESVGTGAGEQYF
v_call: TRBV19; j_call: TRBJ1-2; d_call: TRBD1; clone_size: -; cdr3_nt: TGTGCCAGTAGTATACAGGGGGCTGGCTATGGCTACACCTTC; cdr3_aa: CASSIQGAGYGYTF
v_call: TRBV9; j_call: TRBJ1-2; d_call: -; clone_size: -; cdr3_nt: TGTGCCAGCAGCGCCTACATCGGGTCTAACTATGGCTACACCTTC; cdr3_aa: CASSAYIGSNYGYTF
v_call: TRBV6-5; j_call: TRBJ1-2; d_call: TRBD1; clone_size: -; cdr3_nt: TGTGCCAGCAGCTTCAGGGGGCTAGATGGCTACACCTTC; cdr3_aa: CASSFRGLDGYTF
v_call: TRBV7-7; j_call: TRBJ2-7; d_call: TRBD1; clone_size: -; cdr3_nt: TGTGCCAGCAGCCTAGGGACAGGGGCGTCGGAGCAGTACTTC; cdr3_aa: CASSLGTGASEQYF
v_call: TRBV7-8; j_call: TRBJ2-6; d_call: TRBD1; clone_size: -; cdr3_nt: TGTGCCAGCAGCAAGGACAGGGGATTTGGGGCCAACGTCCTGACTTTC; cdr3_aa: CASSKDRGFGANVLTF
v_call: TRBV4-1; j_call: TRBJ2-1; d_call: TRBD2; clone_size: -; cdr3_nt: TGCGCCAGCAGCCTGACATTGCCGGGACTAGCGGGTACAACAGGGTACAATGAGCAGTTCTTC; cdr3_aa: CASSLTLPGLAGTTGYNEQFF
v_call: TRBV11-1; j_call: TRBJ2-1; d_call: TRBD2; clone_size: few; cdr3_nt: TGTGCCAGCAGCTCGAGCGGGATTCTCTACAATGAGCAGTTCTTC; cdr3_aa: CASSSSGILYNEQFF
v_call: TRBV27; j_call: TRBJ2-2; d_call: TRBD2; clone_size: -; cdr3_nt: TGTGCCAGCCGCTGGGACTACTACACCGGGGAGCTGTTTTTT; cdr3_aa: CASRWDYYTGELFF